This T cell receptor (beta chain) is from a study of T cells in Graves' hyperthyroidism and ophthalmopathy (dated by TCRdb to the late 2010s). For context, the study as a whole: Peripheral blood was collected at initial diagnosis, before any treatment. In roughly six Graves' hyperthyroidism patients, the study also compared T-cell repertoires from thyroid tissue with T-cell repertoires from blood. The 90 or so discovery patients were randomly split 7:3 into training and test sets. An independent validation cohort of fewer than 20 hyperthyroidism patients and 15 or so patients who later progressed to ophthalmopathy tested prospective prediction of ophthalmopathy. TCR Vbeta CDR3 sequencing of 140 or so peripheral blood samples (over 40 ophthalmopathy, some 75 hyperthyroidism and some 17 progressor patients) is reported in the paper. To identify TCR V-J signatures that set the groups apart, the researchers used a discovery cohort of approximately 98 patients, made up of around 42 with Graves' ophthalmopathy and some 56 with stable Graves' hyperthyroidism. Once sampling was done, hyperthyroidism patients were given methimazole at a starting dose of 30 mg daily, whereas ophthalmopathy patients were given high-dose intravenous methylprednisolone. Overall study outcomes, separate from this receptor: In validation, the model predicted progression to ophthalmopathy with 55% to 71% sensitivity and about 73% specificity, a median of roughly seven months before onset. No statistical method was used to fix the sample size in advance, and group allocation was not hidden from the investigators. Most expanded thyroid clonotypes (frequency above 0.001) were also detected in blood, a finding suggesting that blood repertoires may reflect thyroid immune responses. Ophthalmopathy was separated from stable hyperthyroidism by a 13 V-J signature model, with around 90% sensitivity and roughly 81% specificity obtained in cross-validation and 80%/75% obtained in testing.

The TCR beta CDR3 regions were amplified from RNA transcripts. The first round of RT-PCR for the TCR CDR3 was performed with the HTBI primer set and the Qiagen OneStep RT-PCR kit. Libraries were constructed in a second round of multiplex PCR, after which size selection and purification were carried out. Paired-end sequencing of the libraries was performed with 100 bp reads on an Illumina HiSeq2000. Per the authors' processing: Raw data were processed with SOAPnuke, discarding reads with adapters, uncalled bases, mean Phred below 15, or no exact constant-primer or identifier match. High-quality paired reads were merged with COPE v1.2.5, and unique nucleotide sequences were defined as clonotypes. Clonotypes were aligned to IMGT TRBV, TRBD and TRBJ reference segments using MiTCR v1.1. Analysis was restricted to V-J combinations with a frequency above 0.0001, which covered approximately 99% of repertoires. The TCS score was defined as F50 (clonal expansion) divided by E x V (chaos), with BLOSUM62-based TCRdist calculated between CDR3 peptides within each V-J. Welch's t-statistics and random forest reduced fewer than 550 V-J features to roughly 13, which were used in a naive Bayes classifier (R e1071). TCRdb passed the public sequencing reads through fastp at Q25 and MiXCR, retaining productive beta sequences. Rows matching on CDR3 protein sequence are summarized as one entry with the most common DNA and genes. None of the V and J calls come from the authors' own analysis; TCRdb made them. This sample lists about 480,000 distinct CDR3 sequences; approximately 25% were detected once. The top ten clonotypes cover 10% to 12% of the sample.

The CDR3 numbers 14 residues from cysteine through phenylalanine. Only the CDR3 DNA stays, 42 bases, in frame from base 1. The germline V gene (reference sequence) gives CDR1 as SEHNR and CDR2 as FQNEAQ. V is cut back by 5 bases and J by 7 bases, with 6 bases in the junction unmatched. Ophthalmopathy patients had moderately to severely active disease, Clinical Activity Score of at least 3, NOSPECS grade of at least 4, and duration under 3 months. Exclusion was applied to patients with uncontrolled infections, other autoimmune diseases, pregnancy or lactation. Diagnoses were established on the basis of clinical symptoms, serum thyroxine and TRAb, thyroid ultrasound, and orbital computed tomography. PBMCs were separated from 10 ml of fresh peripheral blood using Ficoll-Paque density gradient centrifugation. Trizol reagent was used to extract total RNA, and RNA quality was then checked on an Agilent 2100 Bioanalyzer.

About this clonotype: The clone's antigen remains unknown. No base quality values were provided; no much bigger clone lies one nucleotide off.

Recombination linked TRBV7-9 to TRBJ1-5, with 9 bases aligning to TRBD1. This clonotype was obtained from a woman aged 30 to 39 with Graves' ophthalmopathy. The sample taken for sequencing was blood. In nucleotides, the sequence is TGTGCCAGCAGCAACGACAGGGGGGCACAGCCCCAGCATTTT. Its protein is CASSNDRGAQPQHF.